These T cell receptor beta chains were read from a single sample in a study of shared clonotypes between healthy human individuals. Data came from immunoSEQ multiplex PCR; TCRdb stores just in-frame clones and leaves some out. The sample has 2 million to 2.5 million clones, 80% to 95% seen once. Sequenced sample: naive CD4+ T cells from PBMCs. The receptors shown here come from a young man in good health. Some clones in this sample may be carry-over from other donors' samples. Both conserved end residues are trimmed from each CDR3.

v_gene	j_gene	CDR3aa
TRBV19	TRBJ2-3	ASKVTGDTDTQY
TRBV10-3	TRBJ1-2	AIRSDRDSDGYT
TRBV18	TRBJ2-7	ASSPGQGATYEQY
TRBV28	TRBJ1-1	ASSGGTGMRVTGAF
TRBV18	TRBJ2-4	ASSPQRDIQY
TRBV7-2	TRBJ2-3	ASSVGLASTDTQY
TRBV28	TRBJ2-7	ASSSGLAGDGGEQY
TRBV9	TRBJ1-1	ASSVASGLDTEAF
TRBV4-2	TRBJ2-7	ASSQHYEQY
TRBV18	TRBJ1-5	ASSPLNDQPQH
TRBV28	TRBJ2-3	ASNRQGVDTQY
TRBV2	TRBJ2-1	ASMKTSGNYNEQF
TRBV28	TRBJ2-5	ASSLFGGGQETQY
TRBV7-2	TRBJ2-5	ASSSSPETQY
TRBV5-1	TRBJ2-1	ASSPHSGSEWNEQF
TRBV11-2	TRBJ2-7	ASSLTAGVSYEQY